These 32 T cell receptor beta chains were sequenced from one sample in a study of T cells in Graves' hyperthyroidism and ophthalmopathy (dated by TCRdb to between 2018 and 2021). Preparation of the library involved multiplex PCR. The run used an Illumina HiSeq 2000. The TCR beta CDR3 regions were amplified from RNA transcripts. The first round of RT-PCR for the TCR CDR3 was performed with the HTBI primer set and the Qiagen OneStep RT-PCR kit. Using fastp trimming at Q25 and MiXCR clonotype assembly, TCRdb reanalyzed the public sequencing data and kept in-frame beta chains. All rows with the same CDR3 protein become a single entry with the most common DNA and genes. The sample has about 640,000 distinct CDR3 sequences on record, around 20% of them singletons. The leading ten clones occupy approximately 30% of the sample. The sequenced material came from blood. Receptors were obtained from a man aged 25 to 40 with Graves' ophthalmopathy.

CDR3 DNA: TGTGCCAGTAGTATAACCCCCAGCGGAGAGACCCAGTACTTC. Translating gives CASSITPSGETQYF. The rearrangement links TRBV19 to TRBJ2-5, with a weak D call TRBD2 (5 bases). Deletions cut 2 bases from V and 4 bases from J, with 11 bases between. The CDR3 covers 14 residues. The V gene's germline CDR1 is LNHDA and CDR2 SQIVND (reference sequence). Looking up the rest from reference TRBV19 and TRBJ2-5 gives the full variable domain: DGGITQSPKYLFRKEGQNVTLSCEQNLNHDAMYWYRQDPGQGLRLIYYSQIVNDFQKGDIAEGYSVSREKKESFPLTVTSAQKNPTAFYLCASSITPSGETQYFGPGTRLLVL.

The sample holds many counts of this clonotype. This sequence joins TRBV10-3 and TRBJ1-1, with 9 bases aligning to TRBD1. Trimming at V came to 5 bases and at J to 5 bases, leaving 9 bases not matched to a gene. This CDR3 spans 15 amino acids. From germline, CDR1 is ENHRY and CDR2 SYGVKD. CDR3 nucleotides: TGTGCCATCAGTACCCCGGGACAGGGTGCGACTGAAGCTTTCTTT. It yields the protein CAISTPGQGATEAFF.

This clonotype was recorded at least ten times. The chain uses TRBV2 and TRBJ1-5, with 7 bases aligning to TRBD1. V was clipped by 6 bases and J by 6 bases; unmatched bases: 5. CDR3 length: 13 residues. Germline loops: CDR1 SNHLY, CDR2 FYNNEI. The CDR3: CASSPEGAQPQHF. The CDR3 DNA reads as TGTGCCAGCAGCCCTGAGGGGGCTCAGCCCCAGCATTTT.

The chain employs TRBV28 and TRBJ2-2, with D uncertain. CDR1 MDHEN and CDR2 SYDVKM come from the germline V gene. Trimming pared 1 base from V and 1 base from J, leaving 13 bases between. This CDR3 spans 17 amino acids. This CDR3 is CASSLLGSLLNTGELFF. As DNA, the CDR3 is TGTGCCAGCAGTTTATTAGGTAGTCTACTGAACACCGGGGAGCTGTTTTTT.

Ten or more counts support this clonotype. V gene TRBV11-2 combines with J gene TRBJ2-7, with 10 bases aligning to TRBD2. J lost 2 bases, V lost 2 bases, and 3 bases had no gene match. Germline CDR1 is SGHAT and CDR2 is FQNNGV. There are 15 residues in the CDR3. The CDR3 here is CASSLILAGTYEQYF. The CDR3 DNA reads TGTGCCAGCAGCTTAATACTAGCGGGAACCTACGAGCAGTACTTC.

This clonotype has at least ten counts. This chain uses TRBV20-1 with TRBJ1-5; possible D gene TRBD1, 5 bases. Trimming removed 0 bases from V and 6 bases from J, with 9 bases in between. The germline CDR1 and CDR2 sequences are DFQATT and SNEGSKA (reference sequence). The CDR3 sequence is 13 residues long. The CDR3 nucleotides are TGCAGTGCTAGAGAAGGGGCGGGTCAGCCCCAGCATTTT. It yields the protein CSAREGAGQPQHF.

This clonotype was recorded at least ten times. The rearrangement links TRBV12-3 or TRBV12-4 to TRBJ2-7; D gene uncertain. With 2 bases removed from V and 7 bases from J, the gap between germline ends came to 6 bases. The CDR3 totals 11 residues. The CDR3 nucleotides are TGTGCCAGCAGTTTAAATCGGGAGCAGTACTTC. It specifies CASSLNREQYF.

J is TRBJ1-1 and V is TRBV6-2 or TRBV6-3; D possibly corresponds to TRBD1 (5 bases). The V gene's germline CDR1 is MNHEY and CDR2 SVGEGT. CDR3 length: 14 residues. V lost 7 bases and J 1 base, leaving 13 bases between the germline ends. This CDR3 is CASTPQGKNTEAFF. CDR3 nucleotides: TGTGCCAGCACCCCGCAGGGCAAGAACACTGAAGCTTTCTTT.

At least ten counts were recorded for this clonotype. The rearrangement links TRBV4-2 to TRBJ2-5, with TRBD1 as a possible D gene (5 bases). CDR1 is LGHNA, CDR2 YNFKEQ, per germline. The V gene lost 3 bases and the J gene lost 5 bases, with 10 bases spanning the gap. The CDR3 extends over 13 amino acids. CDR3 sequence reads: CASSQGLSETQYF. CDR3 coding DNA: TGTGCCAGCAGCCAGGGGCTGTCGGAGACCCAGTACTTC.

This clonotype was observed a handful of times. This chain joins TRBV6-5 and TRBJ2-2; weak D call: TRBD1 (6 bases). Per the germline V gene, CDR1 is MNHEY and CDR2 is SVGAGI. The ends were cut back, 4 bases at V and 4 bases at J, with 13 bases in the middle. The CDR3 totals 15 residues. The CDR3: CASSSYDRTTGELFF. DNA of the CDR3: TGTGCCAGCAGTTCCTACGACAGGACCACCGGGGAGCTGTTTTTT.

The chain recombines TRBV18 with TRBJ2-5; TRBD1 aligns across 9 bases. Germline V gene sequence: CDR1 KGHSH, CDR2 LQKENI. The CDR3 extends over 18 amino acids. Trimming at V came to 2 bases and at J to 1 base, leaving 11 bases not matched to a gene. The CDR3 nucleotides are TGTGCCAGCTCACCAGTCGGACCGTCGGACAGGGGCCAAGAGACCCAGTACTTC. Residues: CASSPVGPSDRGQETQYF.

The chain joins TRBV24-1 to TRBJ2-3; D gene ambiguous. The CDR3 spans 14 residues. Trimming pared 2 bases from V and 6 bases from J, leaving 11 bases between. Germline V gene lookup returns CDR1 KGHDR and CDR2 SFDVKD. The chain's CDR3 is CATSDSTITDTQYF. DNA of the CDR3: TGTGCCACCAGTGATTCGACGATTACGGATACGCAGTATTTT.

This clonotype was recorded many times. The V and J genes are TRBV28 and TRBJ1-5; tentative D call: TRBD1 (6 bases). The ends were cut back, 5 bases at V and 0 bases at J, with 8 bases in the middle. Germline V gives CDR1 MDHEN, CDR2 SYDVKM. CDR3 size: 14 residues. The CDR3 sequence: CASSTTGSNQPQHF. The CDR3 DNA is TGTGCCAGCAGTACGACAGGTAGCAATCAGCCCCAGCATTTT.

Many counts were recorded for this clonotype. The chain carries TRBV11-2 and TRBJ2-7, with D perhaps matching TRBD1 (5 bases). The CDR3 loop spans 13 amino acids. Trimming removed 5 bases from V and 5 bases from J, with 13 bases in between. In germline, CDR1 is SGHAT, CDR2 FQNNGV. In DNA, the CDR3 is TGTGCCAGCAGCCATTACAGGATCGACGAGCAGTACTTC. Amino acids: CASSHYRIDEQYF.

This clonotype was detected a few times. The chain uses TRBV13 and TRBJ2-7; a possible D gene is TRBD2 (6 bases). CDR1 and CDR2 from the germline V gene are PRHDT and FYEKMQ (reference sequence). The V and J ends lost 5 bases and 3 bases respectively, with 14 bases between them. This CDR3 has 14 amino acids. CDR3 sequence: CASSPTGLIYEQYF. The CDR3 coding sequence is TGTGCCAGCAGCCCTACGGGACTTATCTACGAGCAGTACTTC.

This rearrangement joins TRBV20-1 to TRBJ2-7; 7 nucleotides match TRBD2. After removal of 5 bases from V and 5 bases from J, the junction contained 12 bases not matched to a gene. The CDR3 runs 14 residues. The V gene's germline CDR1 is DFQATT and CDR2 SNEGSKA (reference sequence). CDR3 sequence (DNA): TGCAGTGCTTCCTCTGGGGGGAGGGGAAACGAGCAGTACTTC. It specifies CSASSGGRGNEQYF.

The chain has TRBV7-9 and TRBJ2-7; tentative D call: TRBD1 (5 bases). Germline V lookup: CDR1 SEHNR, CDR2 FQNEAQ (reference sequence). V dropped 2 bases and J dropped 7 bases, with 15 bases sitting between them. This CDR3 region has 14 residues. The CDR3 sequence is CASSLSLLAGEQYF. CDR3 in DNA: TGTGCCAGCAGCTTATCATTATTAGCAGGGGAGCAGTACTTC.

This clonotype has just a few counts. Written as DNA, the CDR3 is TGTGCCAGCAGCGGGACTCTTCCAAGCTCCTACGAGCAGTACTTC. This encodes CASSGTLPSSYEQYF. The chain employs TRBV2 and TRBJ2-7; a possible D gene is TRBD2 (6 bases). The germline gives CDR1 SNHLY, CDR2 FYNNEI. V gave up 6 bases and J gave up 0 bases, with 15 bases separating them. This CDR3 comprises 15 residues. The full variable domain, completed using reference TRBV2 and TRBJ2-7, is EPEVTQTPSHQVTQMGQEVILRCVPISNHLYFYWYRQILGQKVEFLVSFYNNEISEKSEIFDDQFSVERPDGSNFTLKIRSTKLEDSAMYFCASSGTLPSSYEQYFGPGTRLTVT.

The chain carries TRBV5-1 and TRBJ2-2, with D possibly TRBD1 on 6 matching bases. This CDR3 contains 15 residues. Germline V gene data show CDR1 as SGHRS and CDR2 as YFSETQ. Trimming cost V 0 bases and J 6 bases, with 12 bases left between them. CDR3: CASSLVLTGPGELFF. As DNA, the CDR3 is TGCGCCAGCAGCTTGGTCCTAACAGGGCCCGGGGAGCTGTTTTTT. Supplemented by reference TRBV5-1 and TRBJ2-2, the full variable domain reads KAGVTQTPRYLIKTRGQQVTLSCSPISGHRSVSWYQQTPGQGLQFLFEYFSETQRNKGNFPGRFSGRQFSNSRSEMNVSTLELGDSALYLCASSLVLTGPGELFFGEGSRLTVL.

This clonotype has a count of ten or more. The chain joins TRBV12-3 or TRBV12-4 to TRBJ1-5; tentatively, D is TRBD1 (5 bases). Trimming left V 6 bases short and J 4 bases short, with 16 bases between. The CDR3 runs 15 residues. CDR3 bases: TGTGCCAGCAGCCCCGGGGCCAGATCTAATCAGCCCCAGCATTTT. Translation: CASSPGARSNQPQHF.

In this sample, this clonotype turned up a few times. The chain couples TRBV27 to TRBJ2-3; TRBD2 aligns across 13 bases. CDR3 length: 15 residues. Germline lookup yields CDR1 MNHEY and CDR2 SMNVEV (reference sequence). Germline trimming cut 5 bases from V and 5 bases from J; bases unmatched to any gene: 4. The CDR3 reads CASSRTSGRGDTQYF. The CDR3 DNA follows: TGTGCCAGCAGTCGGACTAGCGGGAGAGGAGATACGCAGTATTTT.

This chain joins TRBV29-1 and TRBJ2-1, with D perhaps matching TRBD2 (5 bases). Trimming left V 1 base short and J 2 bases short, with 9 bases between. Per the germline V gene, CDR1 is SQVTM and CDR2 is ANQGSEA. The CDR3 runs 14 residues. The CDR3 sequence is CSVEGGGTYNEQFF. Here the CDR3 DNA reads TGCAGCGTTGAAGGCGGAGGAACCTACAATGAGCAGTTCTTC.

This clonotype was seen just once. The chain employs TRBV14 and TRBJ2-1; possibly TRBD2 for D (5 bases). The V gene's germline CDR1 is SGHDN and CDR2 FVKESK. CDR3 length equals 16 residues. V lost 2 bases to trimming and J lost 8 bases, with 19 bases between them. The CDR3 DNA reads as TGTGCCAGCAGCCAAAGTATTATACTGGAGGAGTATGAGCAGTTCTTC. It is translated as CASSQSIILEEYEQFF.

This clonotype was observed at least ten times. This chain joins TRBV5-1 and TRBJ2-7; perhaps D is TRBD1 or TRBD2 (5 bases each). V dropped 0 bases and J dropped 3 bases, with 13 bases sitting between them. Germline V gives CDR1 SGHRS, CDR2 YFSETQ. This CDR3 has 15 residues. This CDR3 is CASSLAGTSYYEQYF. The CDR3 DNA sequence: TGCGCCAGCAGCTTGGCCGGGACCTCATACTACGAGCAGTACTTC. Variable domain in full (rest from reference TRBV5-1 and TRBJ2-7): KAGVTQTPRYLIKTRGQQVTLSCSPISGHRSVSWYQQTPGQGLQFLFEYFSETQRNKGNFPGRFSGRQFSNSRSEMNVSTLELGDSALYLCASSLAGTSYYEQYFGPGTRLTVT.

This clonotype was seen just once. The CDR3 nucleotides read TGTGCCAGCAGCACTAGCGGGAGGGCCCCCGGGGAGCTGTTTTTT. Protein product: CASSTSGRAPGELFF. The rearrangement uses TRBV7-2 and TRBJ2-2; 13 nucleotides agree with TRBD2. CDR3 length: 15 amino acids. The J segment lost 6 bases and the V segment lost 5 bases, leaving 3 bases of the junction unmatched. Per the germline V gene, CDR1 is SGHTA and CDR2 is FQGNSA.

This clonotype was seen only a few times. Being one base from a much bigger clone, this may be a read error. The chain is built from TRBV11-2 and TRBJ2-7, with TRBD2 as a possible D gene (5 bases). V shed 5 bases and J shed 0 bases, with 14 bases lying between them. Germline CDR1 reads SGHAT; CDR2 reads FQNNGV. This CDR3 has 15 amino acids. CDR3: CASSPTGSYSYEQYF. The CDR3 region has the DNA TGTGCCAGCAGCCCTACGGGGTCTTACTCCTACGAGCAGTACTTC.

This clonotype came up many times. This chain uses TRBV3-1 with TRBJ2-1; maybe TRBD2 (5 bases). From germline, CDR1 is LGHDT and CDR2 YNNKEL (reference sequence). This CDR3 has 15 amino acids. V was clipped by 6 bases and J by 4 bases, with 16 bases between them. DNA of the CDR3: TGTGCCAGCAGACACACGGGATTGTTATACAATGAGCAGTTCTTC. Its protein is CASRHTGLLYNEQFF.

The chain carries TRBV30 and TRBJ2-3; TRBD2 agrees at 8 bases. Germline assignment: CDR1 GTSNPN and CDR2 SVGIG (reference sequence). Trimming cost V 3 bases and J 0 bases; bases outside gene matches: 5. This CDR3 region has 15 residues. In DNA, the CDR3 is TGTGCCTGGAGCGGGAGGGCCGGCAGCACAGATACGCAGTATTTT. Its translation: CAWSGRAGSTDTQYF. The full variable domain, in which reference TRBV30 and TRBJ2-3 provide the parts outside the CDR3, is SQTIHQWPATLVQPVGSPLSLECTVEGTSNPNLYWYRQAAGRGLQLLFYSVGIGQISSEVPQNLSASRPQDRQFILSSKKLLLSDSGFYLCAWSGRAGSTDTQYFGPGTRLTVL.

The chain employs TRBV7-3 and TRBJ2-1; D unclear. The V and J ends lost 2 bases and 8 bases respectively, with 10 bases between them. Per germline, CDR1 SGHTA and CDR2 FQGTGA. The CDR3 is 13 amino acids. The CDR3 coding sequence is TGTGCCAGCAGCTTAGCGATTGGTGATGAGCAGTTCTTC. Translation: CASSLAIGDEQFF. Using reference TRBV7-3 and TRBJ2-1 for the parts outside the CDR3, the full variable domain is GAGVSQTPSNKVTEKGKYVELRCDPISGHTALYWYRQSLGQGPEFLIYFQGTGAADDSGLPNDRFFAVRPEGSVSTLKIQRTERGDSAVYLCASSLAIGDEQFFGPGTRLTVL.

The sample holds many counts of this clonotype. The chain joins TRBV11-2 to TRBJ2-1; D uncertain. V lost 8 bases, J lost 6 bases, and 11 bases lay in between. CDR1 SGHAT and CDR2 FQNNGV come from the germline V gene. This CDR3 comprises 12 residues. The CDR3: CASRSPPNEQFF. The CDR3 DNA reads as TGTGCCAGCCGCTCCCCCCCCAATGAGCAGTTCTTC.

A few counts support this clonotype. The chain carries TRBV28 and TRBJ2-5; D gene uncertain. The germline CDR1 and CDR2 sequences are MDHEN and SYDVKM. Trimming removed 7 bases at V and 2 bases at J, with 11 bases between. The CDR3 sequence is 13 residues long. Here the CDR3 reads CASKRDGQETQYF. The CDR3 DNA reads TGTGCCAGCAAGCGAGACGGTCAAGAGACCCAGTACTTC.

This clonotype has more than one count but fewer than ten. This chain's CDR3 is CASSRLGLAEYQETQYF. The CDR3, as DNA: TGTGCCAGCAGCCGCCTAGGACTAGCGGAGTACCAAGAGACCCAGTACTTC. The chain is built from TRBV27 and TRBJ2-5; 10 bases fit TRBD2. Germline V gene lookup returns CDR1 MNHEY and CDR2 SMNVEV (reference sequence). The CDR3 length is 17 residues. V trimming: 6 bases; J trimming: 0 bases; junction bases outside the gene matches: 10.